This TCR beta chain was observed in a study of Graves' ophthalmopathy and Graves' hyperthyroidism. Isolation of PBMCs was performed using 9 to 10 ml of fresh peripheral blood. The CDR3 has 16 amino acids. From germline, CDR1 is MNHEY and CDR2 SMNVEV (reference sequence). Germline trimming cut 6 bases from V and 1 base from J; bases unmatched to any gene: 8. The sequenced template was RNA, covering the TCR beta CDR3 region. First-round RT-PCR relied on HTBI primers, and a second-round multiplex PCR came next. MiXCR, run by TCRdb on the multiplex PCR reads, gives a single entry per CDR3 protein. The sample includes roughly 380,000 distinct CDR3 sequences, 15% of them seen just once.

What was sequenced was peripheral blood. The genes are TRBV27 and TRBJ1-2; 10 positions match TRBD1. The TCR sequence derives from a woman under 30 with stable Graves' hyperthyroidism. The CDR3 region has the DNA TGTGCCAGCAGAAAATCCGGGACAGGGGATAACTATGGCTACACCTTC. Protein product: CASRKSGTGDNYGYTF.